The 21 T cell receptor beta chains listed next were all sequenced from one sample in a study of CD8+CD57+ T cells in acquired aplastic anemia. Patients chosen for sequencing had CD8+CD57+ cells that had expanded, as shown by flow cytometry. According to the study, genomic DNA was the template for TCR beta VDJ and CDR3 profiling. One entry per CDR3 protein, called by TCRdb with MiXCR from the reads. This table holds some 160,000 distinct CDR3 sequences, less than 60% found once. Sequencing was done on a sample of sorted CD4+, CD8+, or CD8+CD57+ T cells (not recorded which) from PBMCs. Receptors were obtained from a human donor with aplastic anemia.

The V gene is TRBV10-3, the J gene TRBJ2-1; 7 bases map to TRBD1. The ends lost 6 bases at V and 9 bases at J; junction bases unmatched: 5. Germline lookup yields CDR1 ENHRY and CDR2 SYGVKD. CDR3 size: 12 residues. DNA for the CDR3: TGTGCCATCAGACCGACAGGGCGTGAGCAGTTCTTC. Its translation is CAIRPTGREQFF.

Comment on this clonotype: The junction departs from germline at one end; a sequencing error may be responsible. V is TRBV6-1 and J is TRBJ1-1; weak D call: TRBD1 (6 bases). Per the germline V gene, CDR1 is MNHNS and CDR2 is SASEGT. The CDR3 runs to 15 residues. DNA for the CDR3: TGTGCCAGCAGTGAGAGGGGGGGATTGAACACTGAAGCTTCCTTT. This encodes CASSERGGLNTEASF.

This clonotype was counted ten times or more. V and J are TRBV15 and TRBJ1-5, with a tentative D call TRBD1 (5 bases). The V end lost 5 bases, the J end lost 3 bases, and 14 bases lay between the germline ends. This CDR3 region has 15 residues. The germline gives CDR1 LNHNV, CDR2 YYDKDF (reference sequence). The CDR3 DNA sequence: TGTGCCACCAGCCGTTCAGGGAGCGACAATCAGCCCCAGCATTTT. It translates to CATSRSGSDNQPQHF.

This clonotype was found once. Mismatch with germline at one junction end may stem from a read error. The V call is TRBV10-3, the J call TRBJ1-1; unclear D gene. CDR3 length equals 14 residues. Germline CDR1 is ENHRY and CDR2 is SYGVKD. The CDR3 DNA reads TGTGCCATCGGTGAGACGTTGGGGATACCTGAAGCTTTCTTT. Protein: CAIGETLGIPEAFF.

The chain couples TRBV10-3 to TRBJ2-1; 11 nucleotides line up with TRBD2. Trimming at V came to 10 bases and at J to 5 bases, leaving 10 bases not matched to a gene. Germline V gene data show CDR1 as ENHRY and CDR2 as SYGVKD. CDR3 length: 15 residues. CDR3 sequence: CATILTSGADNEQFF. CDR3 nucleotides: TGTGCCACCATACTGACTAGCGGGGCGGACAATGAGCAGTTCTTC.

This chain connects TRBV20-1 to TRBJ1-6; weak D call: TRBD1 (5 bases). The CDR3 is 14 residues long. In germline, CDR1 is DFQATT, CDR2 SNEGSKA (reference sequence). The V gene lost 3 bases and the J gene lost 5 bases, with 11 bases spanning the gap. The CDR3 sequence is CSASRGTDNSPLHF. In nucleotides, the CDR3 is TGCAGTGCTAGCCGTGGGACCGATAATTCACCCCTCCACTTT.

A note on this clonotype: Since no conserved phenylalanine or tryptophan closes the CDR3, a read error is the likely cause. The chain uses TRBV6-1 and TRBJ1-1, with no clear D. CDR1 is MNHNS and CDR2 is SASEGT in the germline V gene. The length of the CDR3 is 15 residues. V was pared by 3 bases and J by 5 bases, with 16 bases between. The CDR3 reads CASSDPGVTWTEAFL. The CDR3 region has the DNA TGTGCCAGCAGTGATCCGGGCGTTACTTGGACTGAAGCTTTCCTT.

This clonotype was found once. This CDR3 is CASSFKGRGWYEQYF. The CDR3 DNA sequence: TGTGCCAGCAGTTTTAAAGGTCGAGGCTGGTACGAGCAGTACTTC. The chain uses TRBV12-3 or TRBV12-4 and TRBJ2-7; D gene ambiguous. This CDR3 contains 15 residues. The V end was cut by 3 bases, the J end by 4 bases, with 16 bases between.

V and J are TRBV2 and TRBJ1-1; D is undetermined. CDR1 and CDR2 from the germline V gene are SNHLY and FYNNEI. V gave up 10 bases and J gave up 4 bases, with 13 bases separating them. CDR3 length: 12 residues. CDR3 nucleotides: TGTGCCACCTCGCTCAGGCTCACTGAAGCTTTCTTT. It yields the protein CATSLRLTEAFF.

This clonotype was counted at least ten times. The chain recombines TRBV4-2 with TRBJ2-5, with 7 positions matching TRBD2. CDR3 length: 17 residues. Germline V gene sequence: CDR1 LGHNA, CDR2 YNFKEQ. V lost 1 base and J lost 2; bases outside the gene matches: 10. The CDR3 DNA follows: TGTGCCAGCAGCCAAGTTGGAGCGGGGACCTATCAAGAGACCCAGTACTTC. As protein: CASSQVGAGTYQETQYF.

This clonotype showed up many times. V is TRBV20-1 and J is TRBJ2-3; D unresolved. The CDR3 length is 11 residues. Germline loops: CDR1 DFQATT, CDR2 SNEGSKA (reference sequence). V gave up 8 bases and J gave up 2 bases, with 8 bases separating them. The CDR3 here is CSRKSTDTQYF. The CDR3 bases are TGCAGTCGTAAGTCCACAGATACGCAGTATTTT.

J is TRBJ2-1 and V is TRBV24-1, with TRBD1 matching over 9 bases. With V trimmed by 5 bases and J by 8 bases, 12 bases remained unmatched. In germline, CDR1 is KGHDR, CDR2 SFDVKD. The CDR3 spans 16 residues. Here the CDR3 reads CATSVNGAGDRDEQFF. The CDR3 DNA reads TGTGCCACCAGTGTGAACGGGGCAGGGGACAGGGATGAGCAGTTCTTC.

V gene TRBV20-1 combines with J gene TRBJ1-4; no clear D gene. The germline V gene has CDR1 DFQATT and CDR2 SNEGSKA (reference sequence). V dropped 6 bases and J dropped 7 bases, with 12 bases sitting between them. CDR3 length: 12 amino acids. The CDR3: CSASDRGEKLFF. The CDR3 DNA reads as TGCAGTGCCTCGGACCGGGGTGAAAAACTGTTTTTT.

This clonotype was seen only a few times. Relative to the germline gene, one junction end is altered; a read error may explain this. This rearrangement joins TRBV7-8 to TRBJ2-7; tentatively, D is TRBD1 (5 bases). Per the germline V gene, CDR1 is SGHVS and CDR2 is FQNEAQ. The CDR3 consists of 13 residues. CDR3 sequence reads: CASSLVRGYEQYF. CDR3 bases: TGTGCCAGTAGCTTAGTAAGGGGCTACGAGCAGTACTTC.

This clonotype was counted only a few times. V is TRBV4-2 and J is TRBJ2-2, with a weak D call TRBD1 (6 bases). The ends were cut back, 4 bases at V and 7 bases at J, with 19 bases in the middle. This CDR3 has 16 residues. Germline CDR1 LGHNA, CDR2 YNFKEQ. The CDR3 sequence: CASSRREQGDIGELFF. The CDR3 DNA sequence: TGTGCCAGCAGCCGCCGGGAACAGGGAGACATCGGGGAGCTGTTTTTT.

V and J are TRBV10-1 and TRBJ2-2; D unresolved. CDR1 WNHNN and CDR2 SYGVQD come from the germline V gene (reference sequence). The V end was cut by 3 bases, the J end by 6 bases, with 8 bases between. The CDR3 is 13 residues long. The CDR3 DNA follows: TGCGCCAGCAGTGAAACCACGCCCGGGGAGCTGTTTTTT. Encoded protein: CASSETTPGELFF.

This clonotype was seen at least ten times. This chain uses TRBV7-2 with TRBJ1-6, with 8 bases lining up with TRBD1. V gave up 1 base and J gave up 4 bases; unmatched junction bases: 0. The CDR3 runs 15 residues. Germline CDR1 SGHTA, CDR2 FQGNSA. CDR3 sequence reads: CASSLGTGYNSPLHF. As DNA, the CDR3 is TGTGCCAGCAGCTTAGGGACAGGGTATAATTCACCCCTCCACTTT.

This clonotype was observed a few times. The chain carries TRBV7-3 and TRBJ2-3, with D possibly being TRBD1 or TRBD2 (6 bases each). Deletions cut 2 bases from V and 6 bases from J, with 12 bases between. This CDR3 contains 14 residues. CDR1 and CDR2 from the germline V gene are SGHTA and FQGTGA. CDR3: CASSLSGAGDTQYF. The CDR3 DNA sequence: TGTGCCAGCAGCTTATCGGGGGCAGGGGATACGCAGTATTTT. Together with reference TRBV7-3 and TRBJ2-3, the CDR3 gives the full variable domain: GAGVSQTPSNKVTEKGKYVELRCDPISGHTALYWYRQSLGQGPEFLIYFQGTGAADDSGLPNDRFFAVRPEGSVSTLKIQRTERGDSAVYLCASSLSGAGDTQYFGPGTRLTVL.

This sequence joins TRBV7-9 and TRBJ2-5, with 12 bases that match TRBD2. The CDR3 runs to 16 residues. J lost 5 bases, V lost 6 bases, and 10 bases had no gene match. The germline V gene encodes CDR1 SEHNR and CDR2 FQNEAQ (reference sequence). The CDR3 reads CASRPLAGGPEETQYF. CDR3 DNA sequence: TGTGCCAGCAGACCGCTAGCGGGAGGGCCGGAGGAGACCCAGTACTTC.

The CDR3 sequence: CASSRQGQYSYNEQFF. CDR3 coding DNA: TGTGCCAGTAGTCGTCAGGGACAATACTCCTACAATGAGCAGTTCTTC. The chain has TRBV19 and TRBJ2-1, with a weak D call TRBD1 (6 bases). Germline values: CDR1 LNHDA, CDR2 SQIVND (reference sequence). Trimming stripped 5 bases from V and 0 bases from J, with 14 bases between. The CDR3 spans 16 residues.

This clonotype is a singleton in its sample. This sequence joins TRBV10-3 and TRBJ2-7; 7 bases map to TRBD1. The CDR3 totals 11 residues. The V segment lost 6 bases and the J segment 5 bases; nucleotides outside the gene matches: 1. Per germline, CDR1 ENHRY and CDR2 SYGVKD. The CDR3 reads CAIRQGDEQYF. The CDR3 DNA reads TGTGCCATCAGGCAGGGGGACGAGCAGTACTTC.